This section outlines one TCR beta chain sequence together with its context. Its antigen is unidentified. Sequenced by immunoSEQ multiplex PCR; TCRdb stores in-frame clones only, minus some. The sample totals over 140,000 clones. The data were taken from a study of T cell responses to AZD1222 COVID-19 vaccine. The study's findings and limits: Dominant CD4 TCR responses targeted spike regions 160-218 and 743-854. Vaccination with two AZD1222 doses was followed by a rise in Spike-specific TCR breadth and depth. Baseline testing showed seropositivity in only six AZD1222 recipients. In all cases, repertoires were sampled only after the peak T cell response.

Trimming cost V 0 bases and J 10 bases, with 7 bases left between them. The CDR3 contains 13 residues. The germline V gene has CDR1 LGHDT and CDR2 YNNKEL (reference sequence). The specimen sequenced was peripheral blood. The origin of this receptor is an adult in good health. The chain employs TRBV3-1 (or the pseudogene TRBV3-2) and TRBJ1-6; no reliable D call. The CDR3 region is CASSQDISSPLHF. DNA for the CDR3: TGTGCCAGCAGCCAAGATATCTCATCACCCCTCCACTTT.